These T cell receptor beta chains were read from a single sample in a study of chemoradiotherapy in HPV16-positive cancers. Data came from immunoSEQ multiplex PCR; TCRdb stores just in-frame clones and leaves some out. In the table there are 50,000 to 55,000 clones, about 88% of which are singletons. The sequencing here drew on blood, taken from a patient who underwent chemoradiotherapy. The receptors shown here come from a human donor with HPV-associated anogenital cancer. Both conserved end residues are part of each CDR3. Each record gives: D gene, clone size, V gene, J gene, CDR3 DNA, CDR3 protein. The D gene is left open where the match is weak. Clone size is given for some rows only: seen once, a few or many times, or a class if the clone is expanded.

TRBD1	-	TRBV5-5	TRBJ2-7	TGTGCCAGCAGCTTCGGACAGGACAGTACCTACGAGCAGTACTTC	CASSFGQDSTYEQYF
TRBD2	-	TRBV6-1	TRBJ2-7	TGTGCCAGCAGTGTAGCGGGCGAGAGGTACGAGCAGTACTTC	CASSVAGERYEQYF
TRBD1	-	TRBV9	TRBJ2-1	TGTGCCAGCAGCGCGACAGGGTTAGGTGAGCAGTTCTTC	CASSATGLGEQFF
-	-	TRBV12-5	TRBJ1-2	TGTGCTAGTTCTCTGCAGAACTATGGCTACACCTTC	CASSLQNYGYTF
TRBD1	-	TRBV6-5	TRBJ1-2	TGTGCCAGCAGTTACTCCGGACAGGGGGGCTATGGCTACACCTTC	CASSYSGQGGYGYTF
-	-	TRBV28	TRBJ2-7	TGTGCCAGCAGAACAGGGACGCGTGGGCAGTACTTC	CASRTGTRGQYF
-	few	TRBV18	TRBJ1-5	TGTGCCAGCTCACCTAGCGGGGGACTGGGCAATCAGCCCCAGCATTTT	CASSPSGGLGNQPQHF
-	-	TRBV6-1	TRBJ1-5	TGTGCCAGCAGTGGTATTAACAATCAGCCCCAGCATTTT	CASSGINNQPQHF
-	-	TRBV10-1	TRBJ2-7	TGCGCCAGCAGTGACCCTTTAGGTGGGACCAGCTCCTACGAGCAGTACTTC	CASSDPLGGTSSYEQYF
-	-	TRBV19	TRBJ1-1	TGTGCCAGTACCCCTCCGGGACAAGTCACTGAAGCTTTCTTT	CASTPPGQVTEAFF
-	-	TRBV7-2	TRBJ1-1	TGTGCCAGCAGTGTAGGGTACTTGAACACTGAAGCTTTCTTT	CASSVGYLNTEAFF
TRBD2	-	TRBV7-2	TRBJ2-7	TGTGCCAGCAGCTTAGACGGGAGGGCCGTCAACGAGCAGTACTTC	CASSLDGRAVNEQYF
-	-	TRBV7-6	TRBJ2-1	TGTGCCAGCAGCTTAGAGGGGGGCTGGTCGAGCTCCTACAATGAGCAGTTCTTC	CASSLEGGWSSSYNEQFF
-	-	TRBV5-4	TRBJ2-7	TGTGCCAGCAGCTCCCGGCTAGGGGCCCACGAGCAGTACTTC	CASSSRLGAHEQYF
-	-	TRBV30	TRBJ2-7	TGTGCCTGGAGTGTCACGGTGTACGAGCAGTACTTC	CAWSVTVYEQYF
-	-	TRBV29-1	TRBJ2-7	TGCAGCGTTGAAGGGTACAGGGACGAGCAGTACTTC	CSVEGYRDEQYF
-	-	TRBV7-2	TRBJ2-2	TGTGCCAGCAGCTTCTCAGCGGATGCCGGGGAGCTGTTTTTT	CASSFSADAGELFF
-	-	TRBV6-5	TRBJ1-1	TGTGCCAGCAGTTACTCGTTAGGTATTGAAGCTTTCTTT	CASSYSLGIEAFF
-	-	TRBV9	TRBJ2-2	TGTGCCAGCAGCGGAACAGGGTCGAGCACCGGGGAGCTGTTTTTT	CASSGTGSSTGELFF
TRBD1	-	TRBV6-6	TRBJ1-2	TGTGCCAGCAGTAGTCTAGGACAGGGCTATGGCTACACCTTC	CASSSLGQGYGYTF
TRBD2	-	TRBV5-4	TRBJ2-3	TGTGCCAGCAGCCAAGGGACTAGTCTTATAACAGATACGCAGTATTTT	CASSQGTSLITDTQYF
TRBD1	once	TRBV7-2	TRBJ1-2	TGTGCCAGCAGCTTAGACAGGGGGCAAGATGGCTACACCTTC	CASSLDRGQDGYTF